This T cell receptor beta chain was obtained from a study of PD-1 blockade in mismatch repair-deficient tumors. Study-level results: Tumor-resident clones, often undetectable pretreatment in blood, expanded then contracted after pembrolizumab.

Worth noting for this clone: Its antigen is unknown.

Mismatch repair deficiency was confirmed in all patients, by PCR or immunohistochemistry. The CDR3 totals 17 residues. The germline CDR1 and CDR2 sequences are KGHSH and LQKENI. V lost 3 bases and J lost 2, with 17 bases in between. Clones were read by immunoSEQ multiplex PCR, and TCRdb kept only the in-frame ones, dropping some. The table shows approximately 16,000 clones, with nearly 85% occurring only once. The chain employs TRBV18 and TRBJ1-5; perhaps TRBD1 as D (6 bases). Material: PBMCs, obtained less than 25 weeks after starting pembrolizumab. The sequence came from an adult with mismatch repair-deficient cancer. The CDR3 coding sequence is TGTGCCAGCTCACCGGCGACAGGTTCCCTGGGCAATCAGCCCCAGCATTTT. This encodes CASSPATGSLGNQPQHF.